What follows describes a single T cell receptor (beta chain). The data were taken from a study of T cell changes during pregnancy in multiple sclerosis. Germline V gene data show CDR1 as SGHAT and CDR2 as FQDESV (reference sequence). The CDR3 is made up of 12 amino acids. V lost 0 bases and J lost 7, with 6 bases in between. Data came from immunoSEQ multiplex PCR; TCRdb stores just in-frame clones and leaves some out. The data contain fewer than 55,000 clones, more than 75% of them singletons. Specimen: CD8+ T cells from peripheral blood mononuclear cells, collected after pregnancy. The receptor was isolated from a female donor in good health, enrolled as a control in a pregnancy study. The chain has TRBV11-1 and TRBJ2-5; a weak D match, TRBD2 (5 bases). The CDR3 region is CASSLAAGTQYF. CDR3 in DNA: TGTGCCAGCAGCTTAGCGGCGGGGACCCAGTACTTC.